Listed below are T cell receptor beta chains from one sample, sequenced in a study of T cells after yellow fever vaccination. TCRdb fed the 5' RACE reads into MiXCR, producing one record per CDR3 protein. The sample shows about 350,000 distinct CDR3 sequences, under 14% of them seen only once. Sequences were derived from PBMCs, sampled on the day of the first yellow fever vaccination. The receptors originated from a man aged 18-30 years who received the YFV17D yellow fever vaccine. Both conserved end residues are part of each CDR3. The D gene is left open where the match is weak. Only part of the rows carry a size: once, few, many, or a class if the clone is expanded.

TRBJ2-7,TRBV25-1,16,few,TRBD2,CASSKGAGAGGYEQYF,TGTGCCAGCAGCAAGGGTGCTGGAGCGGGGGGCTACGAGCAGTACTTC
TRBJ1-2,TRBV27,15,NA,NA,CASSLVGAGVSGYTF,TGTGCCAGCAGTTTAGTCGGGGCAGGGGTAAGCGGCTACACCTTC
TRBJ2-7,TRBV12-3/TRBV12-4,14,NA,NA,CASSSDSVSYEQYF,TGTGCCAGCAGTTCGGACAGTGTCTCCTACGAGCAGTACTTC
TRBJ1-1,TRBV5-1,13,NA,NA,CASSPDGRAEAFF,TGCGCCAGCAGCCCCGACGGGAGGGCTGAAGCTTTCTTT
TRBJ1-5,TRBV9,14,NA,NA,CASSVGPDDQPQHF,TGTGCCAGCAGCGTAGGCCCAGATGATCAGCCCCAGCATTTT
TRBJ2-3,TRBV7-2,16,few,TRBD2,CASPGGSGGATDTQYF,TGTGCCAGCCCCGGGGGTAGCGGGGGGGCCACAGATACGCAGTATTTT
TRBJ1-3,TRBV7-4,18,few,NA,CASSLVPDSLFSGNTIYF,TGTGCCAGCAGCTTAGTACCGGACAGCTTATTCTCTGGAAACACCATATATTTT
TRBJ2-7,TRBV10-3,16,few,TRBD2,CAISYGTSGGSYEQYF,TGTGCCATCAGCTACGGGACTAGCGGGGGGTCCTACGAGCAGTACTTC
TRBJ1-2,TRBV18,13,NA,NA,CASSRPEHYGYTF,TGTGCCAGCTCTCGCCCGGAACACTATGGCTACACCTTC
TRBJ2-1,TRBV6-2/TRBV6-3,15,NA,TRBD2,CASSTLAIRRDEQFF,TGTGCCAGCAGTACACTAGCGATCAGGAGGGATGAGCAGTTCTTC
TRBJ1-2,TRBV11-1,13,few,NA,CASSPDRFVGYTF,TGTGCCAGCAGTCCTGACCGGTTCGTTGGCTACACCTTC
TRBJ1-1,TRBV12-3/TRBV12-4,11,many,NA,CASSFGGEAFF,TGTGCCAGCAGTTTTGGAGGGGAGGCGTTCTTC
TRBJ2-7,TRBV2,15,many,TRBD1,CASSEARDRGAEQYF,TGTGCCAGCAGTGAAGCTCGGGACAGGGGAGCCGAGCAGTACTTC
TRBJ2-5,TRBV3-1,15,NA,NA,CASSQDSGFGETQYF,TGTGCCAGCAGCCAAGATTCAGGGTTCGGAGAGACCCAGTACTTC
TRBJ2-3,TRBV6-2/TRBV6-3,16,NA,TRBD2,CASTGPTGGDTDTQYF,TGTGCCAGCACGGGCCCGACGGGGGGGGACACAGATACGCAGTATTTT
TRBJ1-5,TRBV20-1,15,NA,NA,CSARGGPLANQPQHF,TGCAGTGCTAGGGGGGGCCCCCTTGCCAATCAGCCCCAGCATTTT
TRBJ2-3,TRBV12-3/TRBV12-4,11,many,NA,CASSSRDTQYF,TGTGCCAGCAGCTCAAGAGATACGCAGTATTTT
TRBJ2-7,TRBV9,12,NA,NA,CASSATGREQYF,TGTGCCAGCAGCGCCACAGGGCGCGAGCAGTACTTC
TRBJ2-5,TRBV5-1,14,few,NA,CASTVTRQQETQYF,TGCGCCAGCACCGTGACGCGACAGCAAGAGACCCAGTACTTC
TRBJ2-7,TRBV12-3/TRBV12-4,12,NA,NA,CASSMTIYEQYF,TGTGCCAGCAGTATGACTATCTACGAGCAGTACTTC
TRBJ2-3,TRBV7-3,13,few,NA,CASSPDGANTQYF,TGTGCCAGCAGCCCAGACGGGGCCAATACGCAGTATTTT
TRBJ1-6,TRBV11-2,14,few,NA,CASRFRGGNSPLHF,TGTGCCAGCAGATTCCGTGGAGGCAATTCACCCCTCCACTTT
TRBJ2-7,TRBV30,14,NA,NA,CAWSAGGPGDEQYF,TGTGCCTGGAGTGCAGGTGGACCCGGGGACGAGCAGTACTTC
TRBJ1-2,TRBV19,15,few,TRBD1,CASRKQQGALRGYTF,TGTGCCAGTAGGAAGCAACAGGGGGCGTTACGTGGCTACACCTTC
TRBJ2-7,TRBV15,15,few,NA,CATSKEAFSSYEQYF,TGTGCCACCAGCAAGGAGGCCTTCAGCTCCTACGAGCAGTACTTC
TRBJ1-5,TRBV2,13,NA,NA,CACSRQFNQPQHF,TGTGCCTGCAGTCGACAGTTCAATCAGCCCCAGCATTTT
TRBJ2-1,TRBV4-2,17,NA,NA,CASSQSARGARYNEQFF,TGTGCCAGCAGCCAAAGCGCGAGGGGGGCTAGGTACAATGAGCAGTTCTTC
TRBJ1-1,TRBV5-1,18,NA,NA,CASSTTVLRQVEDTEAFF,TGCGCCAGCAGCACAACCGTATTAAGACAGGTGGAGGACACTGAAGCTTTCTTT
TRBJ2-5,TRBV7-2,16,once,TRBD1,CASSFTGVWRKETQYF,TGTGCCAGCAGCTTTACAGGGGTATGGCGGAAAGAGACCCAGTACTTC
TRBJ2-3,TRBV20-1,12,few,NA,CSATQATDTQYF,TGCAGTGCTACCCAGGCGACAGATACGCAGTATTTT
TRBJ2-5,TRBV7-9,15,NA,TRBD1,CASSLGQGEIETQYF,TGTGCCAGCAGCTTGGGACAGGGGGAGATTGAGACCCAGTACTTC
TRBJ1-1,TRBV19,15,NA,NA,CASSAGPAKNTEAFF,TGTGCCAGTAGTGCGGGCCCTGCTAAGAACACTGAAGCTTTCTTT